Below, 25 T cell receptor beta chains from the same sample are listed, as sequenced in a study of T cell changes during pregnancy in multiple sclerosis. Assay used: immunoSEQ multiplex PCR; TCRdb lists only in-frame clones, some missing. The table has 80,000 to 130,000 clones, about 92% seen once. The material sequenced was peripheral blood, taken in the second trimester of pregnancy. These receptors were obtained from a female donor with multiple sclerosis, enrolled in a pregnancy study.

The chain uses TRBV15 and TRBJ1-4; D unclear. CDR1 is LNHNV, CDR2 YYDKDF, per germline (reference sequence). Trimming removed 1 base from V and 10 bases from J, with 7 bases in between. The CDR3 is 12 amino acids. The CDR3 region has the DNA TGTGCCACCAGCAGAGTGCGGGGAAAACTGTTTTTT. Encoded protein: CATSRVRGKLFF.

The gene calls are TRBV11-2 and TRBJ1-3, with unresolved D. The V gene lost 2 bases and the J gene lost 0 bases, with 8 bases spanning the gap. In germline, CDR1 is SGHAT, CDR2 FQNNGV. The CDR3 runs to 15 residues. DNA of the CDR3: TGTGCCAGCAGCTTATCGTCGAGCTCTGGAAACACCATATATTTT. Protein sequence: CASSLSSSSGNTIYF.

The J gene is TRBJ1-6, the V gene TRBV30; TRBD1 aligns across 8 bases. CDR3 length equals 17 residues. Germline V gene sequence: CDR1 GTSNPN, CDR2 SVGIG (reference sequence). The trim removed 4 bases at V and 10 bases at J, leaving 18 bases unmatched. CDR3 amino acids: CAWTRYGQGFPVSPLHF. In DNA, the CDR3 is TGTGCCTGGACACGTTACGGACAGGGTTTCCCCGTCTCACCCCTCCACTTT. The full variable domain, completed using reference TRBV30 and TRBJ1-6, is SQTIHQWPATLVQPVGSPLSLECTVEGTSNPNLYWYRQAAGRGLQLLFYSVGIGQISSEVPQNLSASRPQDRQFILSSKKLLLSDSGFYLCAWTRYGQGFPVSPLHFGNGTRLTVT.

The chain recombines TRBV6-6 with TRBJ1-4, with D tentatively TRBD1 (5 bases). Germline values: CDR1 MNHNY, CDR2 SVGAGI (reference sequence). V was pared by 5 bases and J by 1 base, with 11 bases between. This CDR3 region has 15 residues. CDR3 in DNA: TGTGCCAGCAGTGCCCAGGGACTAACTAATGAAAAACTGTTTTTT. Its protein is CASSAQGLTNEKLFF.

The chain combines TRBV5-1 with TRBJ2-3; D perhaps matches TRBD1 (6 bases). Trimming took off 4 bases at V and 5 bases at J, with 26 bases between the two ends. CDR3 size: 18 residues. Germline V lookup: CDR1 SGHRS, CDR2 YFSETQ. CDR3 sequence: CASSRTVGALGDQDTQYF. In nucleotides, the CDR3 is TGCGCCAGCAGCCGGACGGTGGGGGCTCTAGGGGATCAAGATACGCAGTATTTT.

This clone was detected a few times. The rearrangement uses TRBV10-2 and TRBJ2-7, with a tentative D call TRBD1 (6 bases). Trimming pared 4 bases from V and 3 bases from J, leaving 16 bases between. The CDR3 covers 15 residues. In germline, CDR1 is WSHSY, CDR2 SAAADI. DNA for the CDR3: TGCGCCAGCAGTGGCCTCCCAGGGGCGCACTACGAGCAGTACTTC. It is translated as CASSGLPGAHYEQYF.

The V call is TRBV28, the J call TRBJ1-2, with 9 bases lining up with TRBD1. Per germline, CDR1 MDHEN and CDR2 SYDVKM. J gave up 10 bases and V 11 bases, and 11 bases lay outside the gene matches. CDR3 length equals 12 residues. The CDR3 protein is CAGDEGQGDYTF. CDR3 in DNA: TGTGCCGGTGACGAGGGACAGGGAGACTACACCTTC.

In this sample, this clone turned up once. The rearrangement uses TRBV5-1 and TRBJ1-3; D is ambiguous. CDR3 size: 16 residues. The V gene lost 0 bases and the J gene lost 0 bases, with 10 bases spanning the gap. Germline V gene sequence: CDR1 SGHRS, CDR2 YFSETQ. The DNA for the CDR3 is TGCGCCAGCAGCTTGGACAGCCAAGGCTCTGGAAACACCATATATTTT. Translated, it gives CASSLDSQGSGNTIYF.

The rearrangement links TRBV5-4 to TRBJ1-4; no definite D call. Germline CDR1 is SGHNT and CDR2 is YYREEE (reference sequence). Trimming stripped 2 bases from V and 7 bases from J, with 9 bases between. This CDR3 is built from 13 residues. CDR3 DNA: TGTGCCAGCAGCTTTGACAACAGTGAAAAACTGTTTTTT. Translated: CASSFDNSEKLFF.

The chain links TRBV28 to TRBJ2-1; 8 nucleotides agree with TRBD2. The germline V gene encodes CDR1 MDHEN and CDR2 SYDVKM. The junction had 9 bases not matched to a gene; V was cut back by 6 bases and J by 2 bases. This CDR3 contains 16 residues. The CDR3 sequence is CASSLWREATYNEQFF. The DNA for the CDR3 is TGTGCCAGCAGCTTGTGGCGGGAGGCAACCTACAATGAGCAGTTCTTC. Full variable domain (rest looked up from reference TRBV28 and TRBJ2-1): DVKVTQSSRYLVKRTGEKVFLECVQDMDHENMFWYRQDPGLGLRLIYFSYDVKMKEKGDIPEGYSVSREKKERFSLILESASTNQTSMYLCASSLWREATYNEQFFGPGTRLTVL.

V usage is TRBV12-5 and J usage is TRBJ2-3; tentative D call: TRBD2 (6 bases). CDR3 length equals 18 residues. Trimming took 3 bases from V and 0 from J, leaving 19 bases between them. CDR1 LGHNT and CDR2 FRNRAP come from the germline V gene. CDR3 loop: CASGLAGNGALSTDTQYF. CDR3 DNA sequence: TGTGCTAGTGGTTTAGCGGGCAACGGCGCCCTGAGCACAGATACGCAGTATTTT.

The chain joins TRBV27 to TRBJ2-5; the match to TRBD1 covers 8 bases. CDR1 is MNHEY, CDR2 SMNVEV, per germline (reference sequence). This CDR3 has 16 amino acids. Trimming removed 2 bases from V and 3 bases from J; junction bases left unmatched: 8. CDR3 nucleotides: TGTGCCAGCAGTTTAACCAGGGGGCGGAAAAAAGAGACCCAGTACTTC. Encoded protein: CASSLTRGRKKETQYF.

The chain links TRBV19 to TRBJ1-6; no definite D call. From germline, CDR1 is LNHDA and CDR2 SQIVND (reference sequence). The CDR3 is 15 residues long. Deletions cut 6 bases from V and 5 bases from J, with 14 bases between. CDR3 DNA sequence: TGTGCCAGTAGCCTTAGACATACCGATAATTCACCCCTCCACTTT. It translates to CASSLRHTDNSPLHF.

The chain is built from TRBV9 and TRBJ1-1; D gene ambiguous. The germline V gene has CDR1 SGDLS and CDR2 YYNGEE. Trimming stripped 0 bases from V and 3 bases from J, with 6 bases between. There are 13 residues in the CDR3. The DNA for the CDR3 is TGTGCCAGCAGCGTAGGAGGATACACTGAAGCTTTCTTT. Protein product: CASSVGGYTEAFF.

The V and J genes are TRBV7-2 and TRBJ2-1; 11 bases fit TRBD2. The CDR3 contains 14 residues. Germline V gene data show CDR1 as SGHTA and CDR2 as FQGNSA. J lost 6 bases, V lost 5 bases, and 3 bases had no gene match. The CDR3 loop reads CASSPGLAGNEQFF. DNA of the CDR3: TGTGCCAGCAGCCCCGGACTAGCGGGCAATGAGCAGTTCTTC.

The chain's CDR3 is CASSLFLNSNTEAFF. Written as DNA, the CDR3 is TGTGCCAGCAGTTTATTTCTGAACTCGAACACTGAAGCTTTCTTT. The V and J genes are TRBV27 and TRBJ1-1; D is uncertain. The CDR3 is 15 residues long. Germline CDR1 and CDR2: MNHEY and SMNVEV (reference sequence). V lost 1 base to trimming and J lost 1 base, with 10 bases between them.

The rearrangement uses TRBV6-1 and TRBJ1-4; 9 positions match TRBD1. The J segment lost 7 bases and the V segment lost 5 bases, leaving 8 bases of the junction unmatched. Per germline, CDR1 MNHNS and CDR2 SASEGT. This CDR3 has 15 residues. The CDR3 DNA follows: TGTGCCAGCAGTCAAGGGGGGACAGGGAGTGAAAAACTGTTTTTT. Encoded protein: CASSQGGTGSEKLFF.

The chain has TRBV25-1 and TRBJ1-2, with D possibly being TRBD1 (5 bases). Germline assignment: CDR1 MGHDK and CDR2 SYGVNS. There are 16 residues in the CDR3. V lost 3 bases to trimming and J lost 4 bases, with 18 bases between them. The CDR3 reads CASSEPGKDNLYGYTF. DNA of the CDR3: TGTGCCAGCAGTGAGCCAGGGAAAGATAACCTCTATGGCTACACCTTC.

This sequence joins TRBV7-6 and TRBJ1-4; D is undetermined. Trimming removed 1 base at V and 5 bases at J, with 11 bases between. The germline CDR1 and CDR2 sequences are SGHVS and FNYEAQ. CDR3 length: 15 residues. The CDR3, as DNA: TGTGCCAGCAGCTTAGAACCAGGCCTGAATGAAAAACTGTTTTTT. Residues: CASSLEPGLNEKLFF.

This clone was observed a few times. The chain is built from TRBV18 and TRBJ2-2; no clear D gene. Trimming took off 4 bases at V and 3 bases at J, with 3 bases between the two ends. CDR3 length equals 12 residues. Germline assignment: CDR1 KGHSH and CDR2 LQKENI. CDR3 nucleotides: TGTGCCAGCTCACTATACACCGGGGAGCTGTTTTTT. As protein: CASSLYTGELFF.

V is TRBV5-1 and J is TRBJ2-7, with 8 nucleotides matching TRBD1. Germline CDR1 SGHRS, CDR2 YFSETQ. There are 15 residues in the CDR3. V lost 3 bases to trimming and J lost 2 bases; unmatched junction nucleotides: 7. CDR3: CASSSGGQVTYEQYF. CDR3 nucleotide sequence: TGCGCCAGCAGCTCCGGGGGACAGGTCACCTACGAGCAGTACTTC.

The chain links TRBV7-3 to TRBJ2-1, with TRBD2 matching 16 bases. J gave up 7 bases and V 5 bases, and 11 bases lay outside the gene matches. Germline values: CDR1 SGHTA, CDR2 FQGTGA. The CDR3 is 18 amino acids. CDR3 bases: TGTGCCAGCAGCCGAACTCCCGGGACTAGCGGGGGGGCAAATGAGCAGTTCTTC. Encoded protein: CASSRTPGTSGGANEQFF.

In nucleotides, the CDR3 is TGTGCCAGCAGCTGGGGGCCACTGAGCTCCTATAATTCACCCCTCCACTTT. Amino acids: CASSWGPLSSYNSPLHF. The chain couples TRBV7-6 to TRBJ1-6, with D maybe TRBD1 (6 bases). The V and J ends lost 4 bases and 0 bases respectively, with 13 bases between them. The CDR3 is 17 residues long. Germline assignment: CDR1 SGHVS and CDR2 FNYEAQ.

The chain joins TRBV6-1 to TRBJ2-7; 10 bases are shared with TRBD2. Germline assignment: CDR1 MNHNS and CDR2 SASEGT. V was pared by 4 bases and J by 5 bases, with 5 bases of the junction left unmatched. CDR3 size: 14 residues. The CDR3 loop reads CASSGSGGSDEQYF. In nucleotides, the CDR3 is TGTGCCAGCAGTGGTAGCGGGGGGTCCGACGAGCAGTACTTC.

This sequence joins TRBV27 and TRBJ2-4, with a weak D call TRBD1 (5 bases). The ends were cut back, 5 bases at V and 3 bases at J, with 11 bases in the middle. This CDR3 has 14 residues. Germline-derived CDR1 and CDR2 are MNHEY and SMNVEV (reference sequence). CDR3 sequence: CASSADRSKNIQYF. The CDR3 DNA sequence: TGTGCCAGCAGTGCAGACAGAAGCAAAAACATTCAGTACTTC.